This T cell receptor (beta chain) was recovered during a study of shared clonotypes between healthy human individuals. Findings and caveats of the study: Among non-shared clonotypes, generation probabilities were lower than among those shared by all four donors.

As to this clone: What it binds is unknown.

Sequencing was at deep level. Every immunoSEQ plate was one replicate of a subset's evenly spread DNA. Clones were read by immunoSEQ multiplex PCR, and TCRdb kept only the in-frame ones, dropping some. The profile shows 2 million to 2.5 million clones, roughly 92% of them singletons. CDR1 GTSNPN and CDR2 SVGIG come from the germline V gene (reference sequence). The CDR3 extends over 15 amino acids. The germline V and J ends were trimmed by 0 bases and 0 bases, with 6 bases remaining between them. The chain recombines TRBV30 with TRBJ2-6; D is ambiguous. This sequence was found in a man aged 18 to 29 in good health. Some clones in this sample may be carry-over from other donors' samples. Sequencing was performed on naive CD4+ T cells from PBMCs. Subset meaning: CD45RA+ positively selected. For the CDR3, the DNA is TGTGCCTGGAGTGTACGCCTCTCTGGGGCCAACGTCCTGACTTTC. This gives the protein CAWSVRLSGANVLTF.